Shown below are 27 T cell receptor beta chains from a single sample sequenced in a study of T cell responses to AZD1222 COVID-19 vaccine. The protocol was immunoSEQ multiplex PCR, while the TCRdb copy is restricted to in-frame clones and leaves out a portion. Of 90,000 to 130,000 clones listed, 80% to 95% are singletons. The input for sequencing was peripheral blood, taken 28 days after the second AZD1222 dose. These receptors originate from an adult who received the AZD1222 COVID-19 vaccine.

V gene TRBV7-2 combines with J gene TRBJ1-3; D is perhaps TRBD1 (5 bases). Germline CDR1 and CDR2: SGHTA and FQGNSA. The CDR3 length is 16 residues. V lost 7 bases, J lost 0 bases, and 16 bases lay in between. The CDR3 here is CASTFAGPHSGNTIYF. The CDR3 DNA is TGTGCCAGCACCTTTGCGGGGCCCCACTCTGGAAACACCATATATTTT.

The chain combines TRBV7-9 with TRBJ2-1; D may be TRBD1 or TRBD2 (5 bases each). From germline, CDR1 is SEHNR and CDR2 FQNEAQ (reference sequence). V was cut by 4 bases and J by 6 bases, with 13 bases left in between. The CDR3 is made up of 14 amino acids. CDR3 amino acids: CASSYTGTINEQFF. The CDR3 nucleotides read TGTGCCAGCAGCTATACCGGGACCATCAATGAGCAGTTCTTC.

The chain recombines TRBV6-2 or TRBV6-3 with TRBJ2-5; weak D call: TRBD1 (5 bases). The germline gives CDR1 MNHEY, CDR2 SVGEGT. This CDR3 spans 13 amino acids. Trimming cost V 6 bases and J 7 bases, with 15 bases left between them. As DNA, the CDR3 is TGTGCCAGCAGCAGCTGGGGCCTGGGGACCCAGTACTTC. Protein sequence: CASSSWGLGTQYF.

This chain links TRBV18 with TRBJ2-5; D is possibly TRBD2 (6 bases). This CDR3 comprises 13 residues. Between the trimmed V and J ends, which lost 3 bases and 5 bases, there was a span of 10 bases. Germline V gene lookup returns CDR1 KGHSH and CDR2 LQKENI. The CDR3 DNA is TGTGCCAGCTCACCGGGACTGGGGGAGACCCAGTACTTC. It is translated as CASSPGLGETQYF.

The rearrangement uses TRBV3-1 (or the pseudogene TRBV3-2) and TRBJ2-1; TRBD2 matches at 7 bases. From germline, CDR1 is LGHDT and CDR2 YNNKEL (reference sequence). V shed 0 bases, J shed 8 bases, and the junction held 4 bases outside the gene matches. This CDR3 spans 14 amino acids. CDR3 region: CASSQDGGVDEQFF. CDR3 in DNA: TGTGCCAGCAGCCAAGATGGGGGGGTAGATGAGCAGTTCTTC.

This chain uses TRBV6-6 with TRBJ1-3; maybe TRBD1 (5 bases). The CDR3 contains 15 residues. CDR1 is MNHNY and CDR2 is SVGAGI in the germline V gene (reference sequence). V lost 7 bases and J lost 0, with 13 bases in between. The chain's CDR3 is CASNTGGSSGNTIYF. The CDR3 DNA reads TGTGCCAGCAATACGGGGGGAAGCTCTGGAAACACCATATATTTT.

V is TRBV7-3 and J is TRBJ1-1; D is perhaps TRBD1 (6 bases). The CDR3 consists of 15 residues. V was cut by 4 bases and J by 5 bases, with 17 bases left in between. Germline CDR1 SGHTA, CDR2 FQGTGA. The DNA of the CDR3 is TGTGCCAGCAGCTCTTTCCACAGGGCAACAACTGAAGCTTTCTTT. Its translation is CASSSFHRATTEAFF.

The genes are TRBV9 and TRBJ1-3; possible D gene TRBD1, 6 bases. Germline loops: CDR1 SGDLS, CDR2 YYNGEE. This CDR3 is 14 amino acids long. The ends were cut back, 2 bases at V and 4 bases at J, with 10 bases in the middle. CDR3 in amino acids: CASSVSGVGNTIYF. In nucleotides, the CDR3 is TGTGCCAGCAGCGTGTCAGGGGTGGGAAACACCATATATTTT.

The rearrangement links TRBV7-8 to TRBJ1-3; 7 bases are a match to TRBD1. Unmatched junction bases numbered 6, after V lost 6 bases and J lost 4 bases. Germline V gene sequence: CDR1 SGHVS, CDR2 FQNEAQ. CDR3 size: 14 residues. CDR3 sequence (DNA): TGTGCCAGCAGAACGGGGACAGTCGGAAACACCATATATTTT. Amino acid sequence: CASRTGTVGNTIYF.

The chain joins TRBV19 to TRBJ2-1, with 8 bases matching TRBD1. After removal of 4 bases from V and 7 bases from J, the junction contained 3 bases not matched to a gene. The length of the CDR3 is 13 residues. Germline V CDR1 and CDR2: LNHDA, SQIVND (reference sequence). In DNA, the CDR3 is TGTGCCAGTAGTAAGAACAGGGGGAATGAGCAGTTCTTC. Protein: CASSKNRGNEQFF.

The chain carries TRBV7-8 and TRBJ2-3, with TRBD2 matching 12 bases. CDR1 is SGHVS and CDR2 is FQNEAQ in the germline V gene. The CDR3 contains 16 residues. V lost 5 bases to trimming and J lost 1 base; unmatched junction nucleotides: 4. The CDR3 loop is CASSPRTSGGTDTQYF. CDR3 nucleotides: TGTGCCAGCAGCCCCAGGACTAGCGGGGGCACAGATACGCAGTATTTT.

This chain connects TRBV7-9 to TRBJ2-5; D may be TRBD1 (6 bases). Germline V gives CDR1 SEHNR, CDR2 FQNEAQ (reference sequence). The CDR3 is 15 residues long. The V and J ends lost 1 base and 5 bases respectively, with 14 bases between them. The CDR3 region has the DNA TGTGCCAGCAGCTTAGTACAGGGTGGATGGGAGACCCAGTACTTC. Residues: CASSLVQGGWETQYF.

This sequence joins TRBV7-2 and TRBJ1-1, with D unresolved. CDR3 length: 15 amino acids. CDR1 and CDR2 (germline): SGHTA, FQGNSA. Trimming pared 0 bases from V and 0 bases from J, leaving 8 bases between. CDR3 loop: CASSLALGLNTEAFF. The DNA for the CDR3 is TGTGCCAGCAGCTTAGCGCTAGGGCTGAACACTGAAGCTTTCTTT.

This clone has just one count. This sequence joins TRBV7-9 and TRBJ1-1; the D is unclear. This CDR3 is 15 amino acids long. With 7 bases removed from V and 4 bases from J, the gap between germline ends came to 19 bases. CDR1 SEHNR and CDR2 FQNEAQ come from the germline V gene (reference sequence). CDR3 coding DNA: TGTGCCAGCACTCCAATGGCGAAGGGATCCACTGAAGCTTTCTTT. Its protein product is CASTPMAKGSTEAFF.

This clone showed up just once. This chain links TRBV4-2 with TRBJ2-5; D may correspond to TRBD1 or TRBD2 (5 bases each). CDR1 and CDR2 (germline): LGHNA, YNFKEQ. Trimming left V 1 base short and J 1 base short, with 7 bases between. CDR3 size: 14 residues. The CDR3 sequence is CASSQGGIQETQYF. The CDR3 nucleotides read TGTGCCAGCAGCCAAGGGGGGATCCAAGAGACCCAGTACTTC.

This clone was detected only a few times. The chain couples TRBV10-3 to TRBJ2-7; a possible D gene is TRBD2 (6 bases). Trimming removed 4 bases from V and 0 bases from J, with 7 bases in between. Germline V gene sequence: CDR1 ENHRY, CDR2 SYGVKD. The CDR3 consists of 13 residues. CDR3 sequence (DNA): TGTGCCATCAGTGGGGGGGACTCCTACGAGCAGTACTTC. Translated: CAISGGDSYEQYF.

The chain carries TRBV25-1 and TRBJ1-2; no clear D. V lost 1 base, J lost 4 bases, and 7 bases lay in between. The germline gives CDR1 MGHDK, CDR2 SYGVNS. CDR3 size: 13 residues. In DNA, the CDR3 is TGTGCCAGCAGTGAATTCCAGCCCTATGGCTACACCTTC. Protein product: CASSEFQPYGYTF.

The genes are TRBV6-5 and TRBJ2-6; D is undetermined. The CDR3 is 13 residues long. Trimming left V 0 bases short and J 3 bases short, with 0 bases between. CDR1 is MNHEY and CDR2 is SVGAGI in the germline V gene. The CDR3 DNA is TGTGCCAGCAGTTACTCTGGGGCCAACGTCCTGACTTTC. It codes for CASSYSGANVLTF.

This chain connects TRBV4-2 to TRBJ2-7, with D possibly TRBD1 on 6 matching bases. The CDR3 consists of 14 residues. Germline-derived CDR1 and CDR2 are LGHNA and YNFKEQ. V was shortened by 5 bases and J by 2 bases, with 13 bases between the two germline ends. Here the CDR3 reads CASSNQGFPYEQYF. For the CDR3, the DNA is TGTGCCAGCAGCAACCAGGGGTTCCCCTACGAGCAGTACTTC.

The genes are TRBV3-1 (or the pseudogene TRBV3-2) and TRBJ1-2, with 7 bases identical to TRBD1. The CDR3 contains 15 residues. Trimming removed 4 bases from V and 7 bases from J; junction bases left unmatched: 12. Germline CDR1 reads LGHDT; CDR2 reads YNNKEL (reference sequence). CDR3: CASSPWEDRLFGYTF. CDR3 bases: TGTGCCAGCAGCCCATGGGAGGACAGGTTGTTTGGCTACACCTTC.

The chain employs TRBV4-2 and TRBJ2-1, with TRBD1 matching over 9 bases. Trimming at V came to 5 bases and at J to 3 bases, leaving 8 bases not matched to a gene. This CDR3 spans 16 amino acids. Germline assignment: CDR1 LGHNA and CDR2 YNFKEQ. The CDR3 region is CASSYSSTGGYNEQFF. DNA of the CDR3: TGTGCCAGCAGCTACTCATCGACAGGGGGCTACAATGAGCAGTTCTTC.

The rearrangement uses TRBV18 and TRBJ1-4, with 7 bases lining up with TRBD1. With 3 bases clipped from V and 5 bases from J, the junction kept 6 bases outside the gene matches. The CDR3 consists of 15 residues. The germline gives CDR1 KGHSH, CDR2 LQKENI. For the CDR3, the DNA is TGTGCCAGCTCACCTTATGACAGGGCCAATGAAAAACTGTTTTTT. Its translation: CASSPYDRANEKLFF. Combining the CDR3 with reference TRBV18 and TRBJ1-4 gives the whole variable domain NAGVMQNPRHLVRRRGQEARLRCSPMKGHSHVYWYRQLPEEGLKFMVYLQKENIIDESGMPKERFSAEFPKEGPSILRIQQVVRGDSAAYFCASSPYDRANEKLFFGSGTQLSVL.

By share of the sample, this clone is medium-sized. V is TRBV5-6 and J is TRBJ2-7; 9 bases match TRBD1. The ends lost 2 bases at V and 6 bases at J; junction bases unmatched: 6. CDR1 and CDR2 from the germline V gene are SGHDT and YYEEEE. The CDR3 is 14 amino acids. The CDR3 sequence is CASSFGQGMSEQYF. CDR3 DNA sequence: TGTGCCAGCAGCTTTGGACAGGGGATGTCCGAGCAGTACTTC.

The chain joins TRBV6-5 to TRBJ1-2, with a possible D match to TRBD1 (6 bases). Germline loops: CDR1 MNHEY, CDR2 SVGAGI. The CDR3 totals 13 residues. The V end was cut by 6 bases, the J end by 4 bases, with 12 bases between. The CDR3 DNA reads TGTGCCAGCAGCCAGGGGTCTCTCTATGGCTACACCTTC. This gives the protein CASSQGSLYGYTF.

The V and J genes are TRBV27 and TRBJ2-1; a weak D match, TRBD1 (6 bases). V shed 6 bases and J shed 2 bases, with 17 bases lying between them. CDR3 length equals 16 residues. The germline V gene encodes CDR1 MNHEY and CDR2 SMNVEV (reference sequence). CDR3 loop: CASSSYGTTTYNEQFF. CDR3 DNA: TGTGCCAGCAGCTCCTATGGGACAACCACCTACAATGAGCAGTTCTTC.

This chain uses TRBV27 with TRBJ1-6; D unresolved. This CDR3 is built from 14 residues. CDR1 MNHEY and CDR2 SMNVEV come from the germline V gene (reference sequence). The V end lost 3 bases, the J end lost 2 bases, and 5 bases lay between the germline ends. CDR3 sequence: CASSLSAYNSPLHF. CDR3 DNA: TGTGCCAGCAGTTTGTCAGCCTATAATTCACCCCTCCACTTT.

The V call is TRBV6-5, the J call TRBJ2-1, with D perhaps matching TRBD1 (6 bases). Deletions cut 6 bases from V and 4 bases from J, with 13 bases between. The V gene's germline CDR1 is MNHEY and CDR2 SVGAGI. This CDR3 is 14 amino acids long. Written as DNA, the CDR3 is TGTGCCAGCAGCTTGCAGGGGCCATACAATGAGCAGTTCTTC. Translation: CASSLQGPYNEQFF.